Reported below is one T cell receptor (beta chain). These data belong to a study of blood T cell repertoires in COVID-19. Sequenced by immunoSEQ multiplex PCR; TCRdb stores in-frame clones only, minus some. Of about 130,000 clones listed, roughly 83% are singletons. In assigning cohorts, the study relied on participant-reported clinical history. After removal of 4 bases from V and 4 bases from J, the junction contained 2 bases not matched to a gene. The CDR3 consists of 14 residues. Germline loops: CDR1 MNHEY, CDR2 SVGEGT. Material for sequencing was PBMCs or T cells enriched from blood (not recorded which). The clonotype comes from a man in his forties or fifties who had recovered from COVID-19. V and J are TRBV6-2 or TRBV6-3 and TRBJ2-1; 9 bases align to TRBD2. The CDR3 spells CASSLSGGYNEQFF. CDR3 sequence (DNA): TGTGCCAGCAGTTTAAGCGGGGGGTACAATGAGCAGTTCTTC.